The 30 T cell receptor beta chains in this list originate from one sample, sequenced in a study of blood T cell repertoires in COVID-19. The repertoire was sequenced with immunoSEQ multiplex PCR; TCRdb's copy has only in-frame clones and lacks some. The repertoire holds roughly 97,000 clones, with about nine tenths as singletons. Sequences were obtained from peripheral blood. The receptors derive from a man in his sixties with acute or convalescent COVID-19.

The chain uses TRBV7-9 and TRBJ1-1; D gene unclear. The CDR3 has 13 residues. Per germline, CDR1 SEHNR and CDR2 FQNEAQ (reference sequence). V shed 1 base and J shed 7 bases, with 10 bases lying between them. The DNA for the CDR3 is TGTGCCAGCAGCTTAGTAGGAGCGGGTGAAGCTTTCTTT. As protein: CASSLVGAGEAFF. Full variable domain (missing parts from reference TRBV7-9 and TRBJ1-1): DTGVSQNPRHKITKRGQNVTFRCDPISEHNRLYWYRQTLGQGPEFLTYFQNEAQLEKSRLLSDRFSAERPKGSFSTLEIQRTEQGDSAMYLCASSLVGAGEAFFGQGTRLTVV.

This clone occurred a few times. The chain has TRBV2 and TRBJ1-1, with TRBD1 matching over 7 bases. There are 12 residues in the CDR3. Germline trimming cut 6 bases from V and 8 bases from J; bases unmatched to any gene: 6. Germline-derived CDR1 and CDR2 are SNHLY and FYNNEI. CDR3 loop: CASRGDSEEAFF. CDR3 in DNA: TGTGCCAGCAGAGGGGACAGTGAGGAAGCTTTCTTT.

The chain has TRBV18 and TRBJ2-5; 9 bases match TRBD1. With 3 bases clipped from V and 5 bases from J, the junction kept 4 bases outside the gene matches. Germline V gene lookup returns CDR1 KGHSH and CDR2 LQKENI. This CDR3 is 14 amino acids long. CDR3 DNA sequence: TGTGCCAGCTCACCGTTGGACAGGGGCGAGACCCAGTACTTC. Amino acids: CASSPLDRGETQYF.

V usage is TRBV5-1 and J usage is TRBJ1-1; TRBD1 matches at 12 bases. The CDR3 is 16 residues long. The germline CDR1 and CDR2 sequences are SGHRS and YFSETQ. V lost 6 bases and J lost 3; bases outside the gene matches: 9. The CDR3 nucleotides read TGCGCCAGCATGACCGGGACAGGGGGCGCTTACACTGAAGCTTTCTTT. Its protein product is CASMTGTGGAYTEAFF.

This chain joins TRBV3-1 (or the pseudogene TRBV3-2) and TRBJ1-4; TRBD1 matches 7 bases. CDR1 is LGHDT, CDR2 YNNKEL, per germline (reference sequence). J lost 4 bases, V lost 0 bases, and 5 bases had no gene match. The CDR3 extends over 16 amino acids. CDR3 nucleotide sequence: TGTGCCAGCAGCCAAGATACCCAGGGGGTTAATGAAAAACTGTTTTTT. This translates into CASSQDTQGVNEKLFF.

V gene TRBV25-1 combines with J gene TRBJ1-4, with 10 bases matching TRBD1. CDR3 size: 17 residues. V gave up 6 bases and J gave up 1 base; unmatched junction bases: 8. Germline V gene lookup returns CDR1 MGHDK and CDR2 SYGVNS. The DNA for the CDR3 is TGTGCCAGCAGCGATGGGACAGGGGATCAAACTAATGAAAAACTGTTTTTT. Translation: CASSDGTGDQTNEKLFF.

The chain uses TRBV18 and TRBJ2-1; 9 bases are shared with TRBD1. CDR1 and CDR2 (germline): KGHSH, LQKENI. This CDR3 region has 15 residues. Trimming took 3 bases from V and 9 from J; bases not matched to a gene: 9. In nucleotides, the CDR3 is TGTGCCAGCTCACCGGACAGGGGCCAGGGTGGTGAGCAGTTCTTC. Residues: CASSPDRGQGGEQFF.

The V call is TRBV7-2, the J call TRBJ1-5; no clear D. This CDR3 has 13 amino acids. Germline values: CDR1 SGHTA, CDR2 FQGNSA. Trimming removed 5 bases at V and 5 bases at J, with 10 bases between. CDR3 in amino acids: CASSPTQHQPQHF. DNA for the CDR3: TGTGCCAGCAGCCCCACACAACATCAGCCCCAGCATTTT.

This chain joins TRBV18 and TRBJ1-5; possibly TRBD1 for D (5 bases). There are 12 residues in the CDR3. Trimming pared 6 bases from V and 5 bases from J, leaving 8 bases between. Per germline, CDR1 KGHSH and CDR2 LQKENI. The CDR3 spells CASSGGDQPQHF. The CDR3 coding sequence is TGTGCCAGCTCGGGGGGGGATCAGCCCCAGCATTTT.

The chain couples TRBV6-1 to TRBJ1-5; possibly TRBD1 for D (5 bases). Germline lookup yields CDR1 MNHNS and CDR2 SASEGT. CDR3 length: 17 amino acids. Between the trimmed V and J ends, which lost 1 base and 1 base, there was a span of 14 bases. CDR3 residues: CASSEGQGYSSNQPQHF. The CDR3 nucleotides are TGTGCCAGCAGTGAAGGGCAGGGCTACTCGAGCAATCAGCCCCAGCATTTT.

The table lists this clone with a count of one. The chain joins TRBV25-1 to TRBJ2-7; the match to TRBD1 covers 7 bases. Germline V gives CDR1 MGHDK, CDR2 SYGVNS. This CDR3 is built from 14 residues. V lost 11 bases to trimming and J lost 1 base; unmatched junction nucleotides: 11. Written as DNA, the CDR3 is TGTGCCGCCTTCGGGGACAGCCCTTCCTACGAGCAGTACTTC. It translates to CAAFGDSPSYEQYF.

V and J are TRBV18 and TRBJ1-4, with 12 bases that match TRBD1. The CDR3 is 16 residues long. Germline CDR1 reads KGHSH; CDR2 reads LQKENI. With V trimmed by 3 bases and J by 7 bases, 6 bases remained unmatched. For the CDR3, the DNA is TGTGCCAGCTCACCCGCCGGGACAGGGGGCGGTGAAAAACTGTTTTTT. Amino acid sequence: CASSPAGTGGGEKLFF.

V usage is TRBV11-2 and J usage is TRBJ2-7; weak D call: TRBD1 (6 bases). Germline assignment: CDR1 SGHAT and CDR2 FQNNGV. V shed 1 base and J shed 3 bases, with 13 bases lying between them. This CDR3 has 15 amino acids. CDR3 amino acids: CASSLAGTGIYEQYV. In DNA, the CDR3 is TGTGCCAGCAGCTTAGCTGGTACAGGGATCTACGAGCAGTACGTC.

The rearrangement uses TRBV9 and TRBJ2-3, with 8 bases fitting TRBD1. With 4 bases clipped from V and 3 bases from J, the junction kept 4 bases outside the gene matches. The germline V gene has CDR1 SGDLS and CDR2 YYNGEE. This CDR3 contains 14 residues. The CDR3 loop is CASSKGQGTDTQYF. The CDR3 nucleotides read TGTGCCAGCAGCAAAGGACAGGGTACAGATACGCAGTATTTT.

This sequence joins TRBV6-5 and TRBJ1-1, with a weak D call TRBD1 (6 bases). The CDR3 consists of 15 residues. The V end was cut by 5 bases, the J end by 1 base, with 14 bases between. The germline V gene has CDR1 MNHEY and CDR2 SVGAGI. CDR3 DNA sequence: TGTGCCAGCAGTCCAACAGGGTTGGGGAACACTGAAGCTTTCTTT. Residues: CASSPTGLGNTEAFF.

The gene calls are TRBV7-9 and TRBJ2-7; maybe TRBD2 (6 bases). Per germline, CDR1 SEHNR and CDR2 FQNEAQ (reference sequence). Trimming pared 4 bases from V and 6 bases from J, leaving 16 bases between. This CDR3 spans 14 amino acids. The CDR3 is CASSSYGTFREQYV. The CDR3 DNA follows: TGTGCCAGCAGCTCGTACGGGACTTTTCGCGAGCAGTACGTC.

This clone appeared once. The J gene is TRBJ1-3, the V gene TRBV30; D gene ambiguous. This CDR3 spans 15 amino acids. Trimming took off 0 bases at V and 9 bases at J, with 18 bases between the two ends. Germline assignment: CDR1 GTSNPN and CDR2 SVGIG (reference sequence). The CDR3 here is CAWSVLAGVVSTIYF. Here the CDR3 DNA reads TGTGCCTGGAGTGTACTAGCTGGGGTCGTTAGCACCATATATTTT.

The chain recombines TRBV7-6 with TRBJ1-1; maybe TRBD1 (6 bases). The CDR3 is 15 amino acids. The V end was cut by 4 bases, the J end by 1 base, with 13 bases between. Germline values: CDR1 SGHVS, CDR2 FNYEAQ. CDR3 nucleotides: TGTGCCAGCAGCTCCACCACGACAGGGAACACTGAAGCTTTCTTT. This gives the protein CASSSTTTGNTEAFF.

This clone was seen a handful of times. The rearrangement joins TRBV28 to TRBJ1-3; a possible D gene is TRBD1 (5 bases). Trimming removed 10 bases at V and 3 bases at J, with 16 bases between. CDR3 length equals 14 residues. CDR1 is MDHEN and CDR2 is SYDVKM in the germline V gene. Written as DNA, the CDR3 is TGTGCCACCGGGGGTCCCCAGCATGGAAACACCATATATTTT. Residues: CATGGPQHGNTIYF.

This rearrangement joins TRBV30 to TRBJ1-2; D unclear. V dropped 0 bases and J dropped 1 base, with 9 bases sitting between them. The CDR3 is 14 residues long. Germline CDR1 is GTSNPN and CDR2 is SVGIG (reference sequence). The CDR3 spells CAWSVVSLNYGYTF. In DNA form, the CDR3 reads TGTGCCTGGAGTGTAGTTAGCCTTAACTATGGCTACACCTTC. Filled out from reference TRBV30 and TRBJ1-2, the complete variable domain reads SQTIHQWPATLVQPVGSPLSLECTVEGTSNPNLYWYRQAAGRGLQLLFYSVGIGQISSEVPQNLSASRPQDRQFILSSKKLLLSDSGFYLCAWSVVSLNYGYTFGSGTRLTVV.

This rearrangement joins TRBV6-6 to TRBJ2-1; D remains ambiguous. This CDR3 has 15 amino acids. Trimming left V 5 bases short and J 0 bases short, with 11 bases between. The germline V gene has CDR1 MNHNY and CDR2 SVGAGI (reference sequence). CDR3 DNA sequence: TGTGCCAGCAGTCGCGACTGGAGCTCCTACAATGAGCAGTTCTTC. This sequence encodes CASSRDWSSYNEQFF.

The chain has TRBV7-9 and TRBJ2-6; TRBD1 matches 9 bases. V was clipped by 5 bases and J by 0 bases; unmatched bases: 8. Germline loops: CDR1 SEHNR, CDR2 FQNEAQ (reference sequence). CDR3 length: 18 amino acids. The CDR3 sequence: CASSAPGQGNSGANVLTF. CDR3 nucleotides: TGTGCCAGCAGCGCGCCGGGACAGGGAAACTCTGGGGCCAACGTCCTGACTTTC.

This rearrangement joins TRBV2 to TRBJ2-2; 7 nucleotides agree with TRBD1. The CDR3 runs to 17 residues. CDR1 and CDR2 from the germline V gene are SNHLY and FYNNEI. J was trimmed by 4 bases and V by 3 bases; bases with no gene match: 11. The CDR3 DNA reads as TGTGCCAGCAGTGAGATAACAGGGGCTGGAAGCACCGGGGAGCTGTTTTTT. Its protein product is CASSEITGAGSTGELFF.

The rearrangement links TRBV4-2 to TRBJ2-2, with TRBD2 matching over 12 bases. The CDR3 totals 14 residues. CDR1 is LGHNA and CDR2 is YNFKEQ in the germline V gene. The ends lost 4 bases at V and 8 bases at J; junction bases unmatched: 2. The CDR3 loop reads CASSPTSGGGELFF. CDR3 DNA: TGTGCCAGCAGCCCGACTAGCGGGGGAGGGGAGCTGTTTTTT.

The chain uses TRBV30 and TRBJ1-1; 9 nucleotides match TRBD1. The V and J ends lost 3 bases and 6 bases, in that order; junction bases with no gene match: 2. The CDR3 spans 12 residues. CDR1 and CDR2 from the germline V gene are GTSNPN and SVGIG (reference sequence). For the CDR3, the DNA is TGTGCCTGGAGACGGGACAGGGCTGAAGCTTTCTTT. This gives the protein CAWRRDRAEAFF.

The chain recombines TRBV13 with TRBJ1-6; D gene ambiguous. Trimming pared 2 bases from V and 9 bases from J, leaving 5 bases between. CDR3 length: 12 amino acids. CDR1 PRHDT and CDR2 FYEKMQ come from the germline V gene (reference sequence). The CDR3 spells CASSLLSSPLHF. CDR3 DNA sequence: TGTGCCAGCAGCTTATTGAGTTCACCCCTCCACTTT.

V is TRBV15 and J is TRBJ1-3, with D maybe TRBD1 (6 bases). Germline assignment: CDR1 LNHNV and CDR2 YYDKDF (reference sequence). The germline V and J ends were trimmed by 6 bases and 4 bases, with 16 bases remaining between them. The CDR3 loop spans 15 amino acids. CDR3 protein: CATSRPGQGGNTIYF. In nucleotides, the CDR3 is TGTGCCACCAGTCGTCCTGGGCAGGGGGGAAACACCATATATTTT.

The V and J genes are TRBV28 and TRBJ1-5; tentatively, D is TRBD1 (5 bases). V was clipped by 7 bases and J by 0 bases, with 19 bases between them. Germline V lookup: CDR1 MDHEN, CDR2 SYDVKM. The CDR3 sequence is 17 residues long. The CDR3 DNA is TGTGCCAGCACCCCTTCCCTGGGGGGTTATAGCAATCAGCCCCAGCATTTT. This gives the protein CASTPSLGGYSNQPQHF.

This clone was picked up one time. The V call is TRBV18, the J call TRBJ1-2; D unclear. The CDR3 is 15 residues long. Germline V gene data show CDR1 as KGHSH and CDR2 as LQKENI. Deletions cut 2 bases from V and 0 bases from J, with 10 bases between. The CDR3 nucleotides read TGTGCCAGCTCACCAGATGAGGCGTCTAACTATGGCTACACCTTC. As protein: CASSPDEASNYGYTF.

The V gene is TRBV18, the J gene TRBJ2-5; the D is unclear. V lost 4 bases to trimming and J lost 3 bases, with 3 bases between them. CDR1 KGHSH and CDR2 LQKENI come from the germline V gene. CDR3 length equals 11 residues. CDR3 sequence reads: CASSLKETQYF. CDR3 coding DNA: TGTGCCAGCTCACTCAAAGAGACCCAGTACTTC. Together with reference TRBV18 and TRBJ2-5, the CDR3 gives the full variable domain: NAGVMQNPRHLVRRRGQEARLRCSPMKGHSHVYWYRQLPEEGLKFMVYLQKENIIDESGMPKERFSAEFPKEGPSILRIQQVVRGDSAAYFCASSLKETQYFGPGTRLLVL.